The sequence of this TCR beta chain was determined in a study of blood T cell repertoires in COVID-19. Whole-study context: Spain, Italy and the United States supplied samples that represented acute and convalescent COVID-19. Sources were T cells, B-cell-depleted T cells, or PBMCs; the material itself was cDNA or gDNA.

Some clones are missing from TCRdb's copy, which holds only in-frame ones; the method was immunoSEQ multiplex PCR. The data contain around 130,000 clones, 84% of them singletons. The CDR3 is 15 residues long. V lost 8 bases, J lost 3 bases, and 10 bases stayed unmatched. Per the germline V gene, CDR1 is LNHDA and CDR2 is SQIVND (reference sequence). The material sequenced was peripheral blood. The TCR comes from a woman aged 55-69 years with acute or convalescent COVID-19. The genes are TRBV19 and TRBJ2-5; 9 bases are a match to TRBD2. DNA of the CDR3: TGTGCCAGTTCCGCGGGACTAGCCTTGGAAGAGACCCAGTACTTC. Protein: CASSAGLALEETQYF.